A selection of T cell receptor beta chains follows, all from one sample in a study of technical replicates of blood from a handful of donors. Some clones are missing from TCRdb's copy, which holds only in-frame ones; the method was immunoSEQ multiplex PCR. The repertoire holds roughly 70,000 clones, with approximately 96% as singletons. The sample consisted of T cells isolated from PBMCs. The receptors shown here come from a human donor in good health. CDR3s leave out the opening cysteine and the closing phenylalanine or tryptophan.

v_gene,j_gene,CDR3aa
TRBV7-3,TRBJ1-2,ASSLTKGQYGYT
TRBV7-2,TRBJ2-7,ASSFLIRGLLSYEQY
TRBV11-3,TRBJ2-1,ASSLDIWVAGMTTDNEQF
TRBV11-1,TRBJ2-2,ASSLLAGGTGELF
TRBV19,TRBJ1-3,ASTRAGGNTIY
TRBV5-1,TRBJ2-1,ASSPWAGPYNEQF
TRBV5-4,TRBJ2-7,ASSTGLFYEQY
TRBV19,TRBJ2-7,ASSSSSGTYEQY
TRBV6-5,TRBJ1-5,ASSYSAPNSNQPQH
TRBV2,TRBJ2-1,ASGGQGFYEQF
TRBV11-3,TRBJ1-3,ASSLRGRDTIY
TRBV5-1,TRBJ2-4,ASSLDYTKNIQY
TRBV30,TRBJ1-1,AWVDGSPRAF
TRBV7-6,TRBJ2-1,ASSWGTGTSELYNEQF
TRBV11-2,TRBJ2-1,ASSLARGGLLISDEQF
TRBV2,TRBJ1-5,ASSEALQESNQPQH
TRBV29-1,TRBJ1-2,SVEGRGQGYGYT
TRBV19,TRBJ1-3,ASSTGTGSLVNTIY
TRBV28,TRBJ1-5,ASSAWTGESQPQH
TRBV30,TRBJ2-7,AWSSGTGPWEQY
TRBV4-1,TRBJ2-7,ASSQEYYGYEQY
TRBV30,TRBJ1-1,AWSLQGITEAF
TRBV19,TRBJ1-1,ASRRGRTTEAF
TRBV30,TRBJ2-6,AWNRFGGGASGANVLT
TRBV2,TRBJ1-2,ASSEPNYGYT
TRBV2,TRBJ1-1,ASSEQGIANTEAF
TRBV6-5,TRBJ2-7,ASSQTGTYEQY
TRBV7-2,TRBJ2-1,ASSSRSGGYNEQF
TRBV25-1,TRBJ1-2,ASRTTGQGYGYT
TRBV19,TRBJ2-7,ASSMGLAGAYEQY
TRBV30,TRBJ2-7,AWTRGGGVYEQY
TRBV19,TRBJ2-3,ASSPWTSTDTQY
TRBV29-1,TRBJ2-7,SVEEGGEYEQY
TRBV4-1,TRBJ1-4,ASSQVQNEKLF
TRBV28,TRBJ2-7,ASSLLLRRGLYEQY
TRBV28,TRBJ2-7,ASSFGYDMPYEQY